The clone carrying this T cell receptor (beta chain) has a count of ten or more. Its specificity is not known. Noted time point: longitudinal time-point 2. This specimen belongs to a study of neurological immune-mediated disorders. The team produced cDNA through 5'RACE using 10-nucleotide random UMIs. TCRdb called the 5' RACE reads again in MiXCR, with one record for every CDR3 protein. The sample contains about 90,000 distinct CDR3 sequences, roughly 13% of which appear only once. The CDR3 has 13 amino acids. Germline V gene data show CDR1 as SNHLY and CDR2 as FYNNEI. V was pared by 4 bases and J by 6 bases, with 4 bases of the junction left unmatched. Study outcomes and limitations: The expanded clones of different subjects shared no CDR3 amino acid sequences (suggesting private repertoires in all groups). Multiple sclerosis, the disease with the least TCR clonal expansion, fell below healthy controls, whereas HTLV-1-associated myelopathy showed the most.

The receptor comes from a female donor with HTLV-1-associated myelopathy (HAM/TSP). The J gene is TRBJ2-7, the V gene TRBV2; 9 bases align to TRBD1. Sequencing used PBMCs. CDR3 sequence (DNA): TGTGCCAGCAGTGGTCCGGGACAGGGCGAGCAGTACTTC. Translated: CASSGPGQGEQYF.